This T cell receptor beta chain emerged from a study of siplizumab effects on memory and regulatory T cells. Study results and limitations: Unstimulated subsets contained matches for only a minor fraction of alloreactive clones.

As to this clone: What it recognizes is unknown.

The CDR3 length is 14 residues. Unmatched junction bases numbered 4, after V lost 1 base and J lost 4 bases. The germline gives CDR1 GTSNPN, CDR2 SVGIG (reference sequence). Each sample contributed approximately 96,000 TCR templates to the assay. Only in-frame clones appear in the TCRdb table, and some are missing; sequencing was by immunoSEQ multiplex PCR. The table shows 95,000 to 100,000 clones, with 85% to 95% occurring only once. The source material was non-Treg CD4+ T cells sorted from blood. This sequence was found in a human donor in good health. The J gene is TRBJ2-5, the V gene TRBV30; 9 nucleotides agree with TRBD2. The CDR3 protein is CAWSGSGRGETQYF. The CDR3 region has the DNA TGTGCCTGGAGTGGTAGCGGGAGAGGAGAGACCCAGTACTTC. The variable domain in full, with the rest retrieved from reference TRBV30 and TRBJ2-5, is SQTIHQWPATLVQPVGSPLSLECTVEGTSNPNLYWYRQAAGRGLQLLFYSVGIGQISSEVPQNLSASRPQDRQFILSSKKLLLSDSGFYLCAWSGSGRGETQYFGPGTRLLVL.